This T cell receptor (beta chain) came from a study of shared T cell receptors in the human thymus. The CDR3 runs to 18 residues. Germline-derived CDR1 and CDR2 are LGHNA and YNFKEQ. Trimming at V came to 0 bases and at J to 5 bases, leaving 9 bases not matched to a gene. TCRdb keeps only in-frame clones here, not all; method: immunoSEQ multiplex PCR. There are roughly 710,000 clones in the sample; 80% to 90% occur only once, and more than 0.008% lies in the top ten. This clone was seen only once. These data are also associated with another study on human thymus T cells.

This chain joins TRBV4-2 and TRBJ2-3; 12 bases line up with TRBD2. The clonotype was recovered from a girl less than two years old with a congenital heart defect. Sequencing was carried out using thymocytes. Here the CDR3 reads CASSQEGQGLAGLDTQYF. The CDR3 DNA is TGTGCCAGCAGCCAAGAGGGACAAGGACTAGCGGGGTTAGATACGCAGTATTTT.